This TCR beta chain was found in a study of blood T cell repertoires in COVID-19 (dated by TCRdb to the early 2020s). For the wider study: Samples covering the acute and convalescent phases of COVID-19 were provided by collaborators in the United States, Italy and Spain. The prospective study material was composed of cDNA or gDNA derived from T cells, B-cell-depleted T cells, or PBMCs. The dataset comprised deeply sampled blood TCRbeta repertoires from subjects exposed to, actively infected with, or recovered from COVID-19. The repertoires were released in a freely available public database intended as a resource for research on the immune response to SARS-CoV-2. Samples came from the ongoing ImmuneRACE study (first 160 participants) plus 1,254 subjects from 6 global collaborators. Sample metadata almost always included a de-identified subject ID, COVID-19 status, age in years and sex. Where HLA class I and class II types were available, the types were taken from metadata supplied by the sample provider, not from assay-based typing.

The immunoSEQ Assay, a bias-controlled multiplex PCR, was used to amplify TCRbeta CDR3 regions from genomic DNA. The study's own analysis went as follows. Within the assay, amplification of reference gene primers was used to estimate how many nucleated cells each sample contained. To quantify the absolute abundance of each unique TCRbeta CDR3 rearrangement, sequence reads were collapsed and filtered. For each sample, productive Simpson clonality was calculated by taking the square root of Simpson's diversity index across productive rearrangements. Sourced from immuneACCESS, this table was stored by TCRdb with only in-frame sequences that have V and J called. A share of the clones is absent; for the studies checked, an unresolved V gene accounts for under half, and the remainder has no known explanation. The D gene and trimming were derived from the DNA, and the V and J assignments and clone size from that table. The sample table records 90,000 or so clones; about 91% of these occur just once. About 1.8% of the sample is held by the ten biggest clonotypes.

The germline V gene (reference sequence) sets CDR1 to LGHDT and CDR2 to YNNKEL. CDR3 length: 16 amino acids, cysteine to phenylalanine. Kept here is only the CDR3 DNA, which spans 48 bases and is read in frame from base 1. The germline V and J ends show losses of 0 bases and 4 bases respectively, and no gene match explains 7 bases of the junction. The study at large found these results: Clinical and demographic metadata were provided uncurated, with the amount varying by source and participant.

Each collaborating institution followed its own protocols to collect whole blood in K2EDTA tubes. For TCRbeta analysis, collaborators shipped samples as frozen whole blood, isolated PBMCs, or DNA extracted from either of those sample types. With respect to this clone: Which antigen it targets is not known. Base qualities were left out, and no much larger clone turns up one base away.

The V and J segments used are TRBV3-1 (or the pseudogene TRBV3-2) and TRBJ1-1; 8 bases in the middle match TRBD1. Source material: peripheral blood. The receptor was derived from a human donor with active COVID-19. The donor label of this sample is uncertain. At the DNA level, the sequence is TGTGCCAGCAGCCAAGAGGGGACAGGAAGGTTCACTGAAGCTTTCTTT. Its protein product is CASSQEGTGRFTEAFF.